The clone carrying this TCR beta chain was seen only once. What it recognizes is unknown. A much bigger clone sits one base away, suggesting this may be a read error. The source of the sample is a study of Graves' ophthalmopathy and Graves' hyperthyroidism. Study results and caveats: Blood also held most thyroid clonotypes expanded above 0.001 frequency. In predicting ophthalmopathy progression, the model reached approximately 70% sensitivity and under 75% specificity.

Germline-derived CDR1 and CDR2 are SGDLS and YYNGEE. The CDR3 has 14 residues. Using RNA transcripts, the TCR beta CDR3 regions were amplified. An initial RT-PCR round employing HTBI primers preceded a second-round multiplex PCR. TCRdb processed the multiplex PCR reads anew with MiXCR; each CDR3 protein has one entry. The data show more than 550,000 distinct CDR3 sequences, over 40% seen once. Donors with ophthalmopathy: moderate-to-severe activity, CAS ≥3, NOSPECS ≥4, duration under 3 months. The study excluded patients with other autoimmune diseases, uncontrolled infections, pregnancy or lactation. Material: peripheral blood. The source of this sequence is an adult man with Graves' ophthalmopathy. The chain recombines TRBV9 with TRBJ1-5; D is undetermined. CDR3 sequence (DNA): TGTGCCAGCAGCGTAGGTGGGCACAATCAGCTCCAGCATTTT. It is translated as CASSVGGHNQLQHF.